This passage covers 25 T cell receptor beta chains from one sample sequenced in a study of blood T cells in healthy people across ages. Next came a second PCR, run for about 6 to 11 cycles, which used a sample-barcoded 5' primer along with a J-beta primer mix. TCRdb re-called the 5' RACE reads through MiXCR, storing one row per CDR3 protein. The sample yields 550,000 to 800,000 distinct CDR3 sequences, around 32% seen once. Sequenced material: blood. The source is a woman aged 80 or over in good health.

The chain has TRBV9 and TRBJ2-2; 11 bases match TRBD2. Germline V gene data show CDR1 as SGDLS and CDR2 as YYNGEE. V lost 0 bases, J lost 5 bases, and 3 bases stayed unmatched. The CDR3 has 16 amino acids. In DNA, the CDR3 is TGTGCCAGCAGCGTAGCTGCTAGCGGGAGGACCGGGGAGCTGTTTTTT. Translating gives CASSVAASGRTGELFF.

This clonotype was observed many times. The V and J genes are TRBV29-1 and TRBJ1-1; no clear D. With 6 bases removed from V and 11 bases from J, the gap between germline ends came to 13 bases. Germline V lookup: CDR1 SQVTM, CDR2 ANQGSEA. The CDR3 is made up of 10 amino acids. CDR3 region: CSVDGLRAFF. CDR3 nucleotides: TGCAGCGTGGACGGGCTGCGGGCTTTCTTT.

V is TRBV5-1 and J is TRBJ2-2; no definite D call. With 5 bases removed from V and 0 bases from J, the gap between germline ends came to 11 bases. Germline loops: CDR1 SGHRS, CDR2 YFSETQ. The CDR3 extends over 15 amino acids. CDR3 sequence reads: CASSRLSSNTGELFF. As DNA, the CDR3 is TGCGCCAGCAGTCGACTGTCCTCGAACACCGGGGAGCTGTTTTTT. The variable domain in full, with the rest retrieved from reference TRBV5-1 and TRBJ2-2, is KAGVTQTPRYLIKTRGQQVTLSCSPISGHRSVSWYQQTPGQGLQFLFEYFSETQRNKGNFPGRFSGRQFSNSRSEMNVSTLELGDSALYLCASSRLSSNTGELFFGEGSRLTVL.

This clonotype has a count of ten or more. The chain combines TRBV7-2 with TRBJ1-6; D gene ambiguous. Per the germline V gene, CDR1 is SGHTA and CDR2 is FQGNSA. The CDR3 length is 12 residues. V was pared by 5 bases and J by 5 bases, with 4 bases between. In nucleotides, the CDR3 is TGTGCCAGCAGCCTGAATAATTCACCCCTCCACTTT. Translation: CASSLNNSPLHF.

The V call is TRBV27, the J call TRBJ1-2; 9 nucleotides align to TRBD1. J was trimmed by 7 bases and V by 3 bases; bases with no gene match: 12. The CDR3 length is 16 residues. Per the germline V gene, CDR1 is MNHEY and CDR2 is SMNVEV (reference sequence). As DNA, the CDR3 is TGTGCCAGCAGTTTTGGAACCGGGACAGGGATTTGTGGCTACACCTTC. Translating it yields CASSFGTGTGICGYTF.

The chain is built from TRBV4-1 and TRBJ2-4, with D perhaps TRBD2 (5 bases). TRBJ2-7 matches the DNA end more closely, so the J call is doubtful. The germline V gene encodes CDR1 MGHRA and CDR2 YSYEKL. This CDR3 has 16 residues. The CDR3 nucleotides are TGCGCCAGCAGCCAAGATGAGGGCCTCGGGTCCTACGAGCAGTACTTC. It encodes CASSQDEGLGSYEQYF.

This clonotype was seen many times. The CDR3: CASSLAGGLSEQFF. The CDR3 bases are TGCGCCAGCAGCTTAGCGGGGGGCCTCAGCGAGCAGTTCTTC. The chain couples TRBV5-1 to TRBJ2-1, with 9 bases lining up with TRBD2. The germline V gene has CDR1 SGHRS and CDR2 YFSETQ. Trimming cost V 2 bases and J 10 bases; bases outside gene matches: 7. This CDR3 comprises 14 residues.

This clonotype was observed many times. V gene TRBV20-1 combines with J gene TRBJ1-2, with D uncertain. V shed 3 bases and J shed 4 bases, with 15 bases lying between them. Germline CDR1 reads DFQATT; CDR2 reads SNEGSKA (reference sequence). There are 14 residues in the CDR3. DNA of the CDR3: TGCAGTGCTAGTGATGGGGTGTTGGGCTATGGCTACACCTTC. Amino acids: CSASDGVLGYGYTF.

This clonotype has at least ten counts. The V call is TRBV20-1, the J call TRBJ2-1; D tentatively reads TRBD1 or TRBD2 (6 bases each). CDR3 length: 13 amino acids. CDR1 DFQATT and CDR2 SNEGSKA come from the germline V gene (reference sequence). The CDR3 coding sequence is TGCAGCCCGGGTAGGGGGGATTGGGGTGAGCAGTTCTTC. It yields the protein CSPGRGDWGEQFF.

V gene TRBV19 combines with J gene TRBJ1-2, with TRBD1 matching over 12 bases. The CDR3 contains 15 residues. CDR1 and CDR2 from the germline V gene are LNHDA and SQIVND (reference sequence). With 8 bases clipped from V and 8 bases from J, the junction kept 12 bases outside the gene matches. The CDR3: CASEPGQGALGGYTF. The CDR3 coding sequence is TGTGCCAGTGAACCGGGACAGGGGGCACTCGGAGGCTACACCTTC.

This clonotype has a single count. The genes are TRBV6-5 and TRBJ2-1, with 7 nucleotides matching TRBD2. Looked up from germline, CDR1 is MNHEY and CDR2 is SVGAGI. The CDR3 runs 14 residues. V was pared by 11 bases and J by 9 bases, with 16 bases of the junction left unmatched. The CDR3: CAAGLSGGVGEQFF. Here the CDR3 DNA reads TGTGCCGCCGGATTGTCTGGGGGGGTTGGTGAGCAGTTCTTC.

The CDR3 DNA is TGTGCCAGCACCTGGGGACAGATGAACACTGAAGCTTTCTTT. It is translated as CASTWGQMNTEAFF. V and J are TRBV6-1 and TRBJ1-1; 7 nucleotides match TRBD1. The length of the CDR3 is 14 residues. CDR1 is MNHNS, CDR2 SASEGT, per germline. J lost 0 bases, V lost 7 bases, and 5 bases had no gene match.

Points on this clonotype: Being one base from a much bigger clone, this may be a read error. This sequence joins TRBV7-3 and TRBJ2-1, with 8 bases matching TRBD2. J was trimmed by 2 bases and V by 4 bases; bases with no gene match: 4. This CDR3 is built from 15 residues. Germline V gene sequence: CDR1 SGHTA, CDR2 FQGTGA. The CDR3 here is CASSCSGEPYNEQFF. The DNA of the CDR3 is TGTGCCAGCAGCTGTAGCGGGGAGCCCTACAATGAGCAGTTCTTC.

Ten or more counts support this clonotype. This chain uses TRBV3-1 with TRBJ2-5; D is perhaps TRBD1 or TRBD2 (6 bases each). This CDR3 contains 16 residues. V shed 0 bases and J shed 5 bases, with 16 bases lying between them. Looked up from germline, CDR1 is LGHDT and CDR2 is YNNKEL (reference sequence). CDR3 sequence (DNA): TGTGCCAGCAGCCAAGACCGACAGGCGGGAAAGGAGACCCAGTACTTC. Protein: CASSQDRQAGKETQYF.

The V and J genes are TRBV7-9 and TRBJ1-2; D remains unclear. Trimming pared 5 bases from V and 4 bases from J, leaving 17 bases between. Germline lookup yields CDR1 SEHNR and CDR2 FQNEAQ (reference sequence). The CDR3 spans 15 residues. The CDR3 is CASSPYDQFVYGYTF. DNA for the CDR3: TGTGCCAGCAGCCCCTATGACCAGTTTGTCTATGGCTACACCTTC.

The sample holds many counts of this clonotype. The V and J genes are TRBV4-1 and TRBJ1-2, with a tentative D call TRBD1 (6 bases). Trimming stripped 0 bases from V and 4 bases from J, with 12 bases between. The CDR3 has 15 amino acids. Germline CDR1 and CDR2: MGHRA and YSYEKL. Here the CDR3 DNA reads TGCGCCAGCAGCCAAGAAAGGGCAGGGGTCTATGGCTACACCTTC. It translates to CASSQERAGVYGYTF.

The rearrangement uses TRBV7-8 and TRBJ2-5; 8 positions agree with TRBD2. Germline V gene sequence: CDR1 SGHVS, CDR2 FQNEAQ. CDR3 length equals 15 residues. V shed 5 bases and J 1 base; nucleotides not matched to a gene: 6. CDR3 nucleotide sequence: TGTGCCAGCAGCCCCGGGGGGGCCTTCCAAGAGACCCAGTACTTC. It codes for CASSPGGAFQETQYF. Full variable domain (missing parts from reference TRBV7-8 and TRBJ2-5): GAGVSQSPRYKVAKRGQDVALRCDPISGHVSLFWYQQALGQGPEFLTYFQNEAQLDKSGLPSDRFFAERPEGSVSTLKIQRTQQEDSAVYLCASSPGGAFQETQYFGPGTRLLVL.

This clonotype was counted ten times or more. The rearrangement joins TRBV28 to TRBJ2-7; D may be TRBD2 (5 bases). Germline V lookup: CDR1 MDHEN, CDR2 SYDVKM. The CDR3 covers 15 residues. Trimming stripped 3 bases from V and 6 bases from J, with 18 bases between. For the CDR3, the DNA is TGTGCCAGCAGTTTGTTGCCGAACGGACGGGGCGAGCAGTACTTC. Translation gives CASSLLPNGRGEQYF.

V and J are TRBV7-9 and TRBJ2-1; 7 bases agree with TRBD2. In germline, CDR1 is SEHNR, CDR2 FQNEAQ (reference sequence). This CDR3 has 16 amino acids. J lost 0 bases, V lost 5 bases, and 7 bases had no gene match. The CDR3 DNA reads TGTGCCAGCAGCAAAAAAGCGGGGCCCTCCTACAATGAGCAGTTCTTC. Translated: CASSKKAGPSYNEQFF.

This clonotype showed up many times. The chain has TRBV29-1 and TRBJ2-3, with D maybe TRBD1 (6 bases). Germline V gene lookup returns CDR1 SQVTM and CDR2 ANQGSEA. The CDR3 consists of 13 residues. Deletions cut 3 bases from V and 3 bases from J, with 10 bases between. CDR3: CSVERGSTDTQYF. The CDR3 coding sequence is TGCAGCGTTGAGAGGGGGTCTACAGATACGCAGTATTTT.

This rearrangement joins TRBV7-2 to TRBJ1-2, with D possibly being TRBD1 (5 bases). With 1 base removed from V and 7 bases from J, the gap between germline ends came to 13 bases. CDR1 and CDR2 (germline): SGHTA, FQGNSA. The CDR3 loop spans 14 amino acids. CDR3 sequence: CASSLGGPEGGYTF. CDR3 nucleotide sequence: TGTGCCAGCAGCTTAGGGGGACCCGAGGGTGGCTACACCTTC.

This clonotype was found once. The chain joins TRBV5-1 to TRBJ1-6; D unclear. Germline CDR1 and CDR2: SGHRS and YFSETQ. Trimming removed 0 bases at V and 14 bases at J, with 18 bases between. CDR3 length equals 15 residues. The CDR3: CASSLGEAGFRALHF. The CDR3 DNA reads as TGCGCCAGCAGCTTGGGAGAGGCGGGTTTTCGGGCCCTCCACTTT.

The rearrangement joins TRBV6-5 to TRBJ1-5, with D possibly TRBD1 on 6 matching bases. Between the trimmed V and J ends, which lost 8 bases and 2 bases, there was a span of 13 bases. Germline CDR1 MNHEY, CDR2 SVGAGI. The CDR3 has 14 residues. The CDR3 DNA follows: TGTGCCAGCGGTCAAGGGGGGGGCAATCAGCCCCAGCATTTT. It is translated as CASGQGGGNQPQHF.

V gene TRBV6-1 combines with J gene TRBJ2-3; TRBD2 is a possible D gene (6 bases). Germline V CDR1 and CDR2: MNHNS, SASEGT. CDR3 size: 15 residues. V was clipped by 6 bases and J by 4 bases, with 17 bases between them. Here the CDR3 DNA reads TGTGCCAGCAGGCCGTGGGTGGGACTCCCAGATACGCAGTATTTT. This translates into CASRPWVGLPDTQYF.

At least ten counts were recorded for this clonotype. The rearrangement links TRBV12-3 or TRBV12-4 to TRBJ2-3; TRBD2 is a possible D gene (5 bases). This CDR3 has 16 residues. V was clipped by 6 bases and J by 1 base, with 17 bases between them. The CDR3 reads CASSGGRFGRTDTQYF. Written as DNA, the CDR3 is TGTGCCAGCAGCGGAGGACGGTTCGGGCGCACAGATACGCAGTATTTT.